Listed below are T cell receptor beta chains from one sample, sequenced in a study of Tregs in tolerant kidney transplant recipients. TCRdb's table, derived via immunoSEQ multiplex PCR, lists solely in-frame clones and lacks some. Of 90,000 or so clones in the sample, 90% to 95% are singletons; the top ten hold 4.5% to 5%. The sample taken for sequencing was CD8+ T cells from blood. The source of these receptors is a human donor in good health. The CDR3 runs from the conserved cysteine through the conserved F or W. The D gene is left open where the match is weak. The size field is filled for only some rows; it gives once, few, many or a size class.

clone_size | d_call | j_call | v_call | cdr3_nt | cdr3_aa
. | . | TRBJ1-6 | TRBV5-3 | TGTGCCAGAAGCAGGGAGGAGGCAGGAAAAAATAATTCACCCCTCCACTTT | CARSREEAGKNNSPLHF
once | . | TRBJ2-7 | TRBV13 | TGTGCCAGCAGCCCCCAGACTAGTACCTACGAGCAGTACTTC | CASSPQTSTYEQYF
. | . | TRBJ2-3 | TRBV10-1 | TGCGCCAGCAGTACGGGAGAAACCGGAGATACGCAGTATTTT | CASSTGETGDTQYF
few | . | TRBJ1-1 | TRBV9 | TGTGCCAGCAGCGTAGCTAACACTGAAGCTTTCTTT | CASSVANTEAFF
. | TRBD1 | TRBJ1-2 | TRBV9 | TGTGCCAGCAGCGGGACAGGGAGTCGGCATGGCTACACCTTC | CASSGTGSRHGYTF
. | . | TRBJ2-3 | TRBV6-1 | TGTGCCAGCATGGCGGGCACTTTTTCAGATACGCAGTATTTT | CASMAGTFSDTQYF
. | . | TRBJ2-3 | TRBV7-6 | TGTGCCAGCAGCCCGAAAACAAACTGGAACACAGATACGCAGTATTTT | CASSPKTNWNTDTQYF
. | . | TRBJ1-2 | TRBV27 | TGTGCCAGCAGTTTCGGGAAGGGCGGGAATGGCTACACCTTC | CASSFGKGGNGYTF
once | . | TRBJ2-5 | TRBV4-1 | TGCGCCAGCAGCCAAGAGAGGGTCGGATGGGAGTACGCGACCCAGTACTTC | CASSQERVGWEYATQYF
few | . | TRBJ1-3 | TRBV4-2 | TGTGCCAGCAGCCAAGATGGAGCCCAGGGATATTTT | CASSQDGAQGYF
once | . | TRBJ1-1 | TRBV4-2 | TGTGCCAGCAGCCAAGACGAGGCGGGTGGCACTGAAGCTTTCTTT | CASSQDEAGGTEAFF
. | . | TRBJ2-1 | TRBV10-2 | TGCGCCAGCGACCAGGGCAATGAGCAGTTCTTC | CASDQGNEQFF
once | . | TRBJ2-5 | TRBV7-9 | TGTGCCAGCGGGGCCCCTCGGGGTACCGAAGGGGAGACCCAGTACTTC | CASGAPRGTEGETQYF
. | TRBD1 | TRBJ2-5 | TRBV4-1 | TGCGCCAGCAGCCAAAGGTACCGGGACAGGGTTGAGACCCAGTACTTC | CASSQRYRDRVETQYF
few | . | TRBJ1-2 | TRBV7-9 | TGTGCCAGCACCCCCCCACTGGAGGATAGTGGCTACACCTTC | CASTPPLEDSGYTF
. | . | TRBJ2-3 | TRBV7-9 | TGTGCCAGCACCCTGTTGGTGACAGATACGCAGTATTTT | CASTLLVTDTQYF
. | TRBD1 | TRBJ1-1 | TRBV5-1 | TGCGCCAGCAGCTTGTGGCGGGACAGGGGGCGGACTGAAGCTTTCTTT | CASSLWRDRGRTEAFF
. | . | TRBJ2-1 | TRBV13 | TGTGCCAGCAGCCCCTCGGATAGCGGCAATGAGCAGTTCTTC | CASSPSDSGNEQFF
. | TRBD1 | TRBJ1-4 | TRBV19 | TGTGCCAGTAGTATAAGGGGGCGGTCTAATGAAAAACTGTTTTTT | CASSIRGRSNEKLFF
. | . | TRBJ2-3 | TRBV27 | TGTGCCAGCAGTCCGAGGACAGACACAGATACGCAGTATTTT | CASSPRTDTDTQYF
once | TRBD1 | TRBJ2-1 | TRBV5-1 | TGCGCCAGCAGTCAAGGACAGGGGGCAATTGATGAGCAGTTCTTC | CASSQGQGAIDEQFF
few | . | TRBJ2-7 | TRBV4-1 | TGCGCCAGCAGCCAAGATCCCCAGGGCCTTTCCTACGAGCAGTACTTC | CASSQDPQGLSYEQYF
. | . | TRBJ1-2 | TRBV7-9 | TGTGCCAGCAGCTTAGCAGGCTCTAACTATGGCTACACCTTC | CASSLAGSNYGYTF
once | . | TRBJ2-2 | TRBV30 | TGTGCCTGGAGGTCAGGGGCTCACGGGGAGCTGTTTTTT | CAWRSGAHGELFF
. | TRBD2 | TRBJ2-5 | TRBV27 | TGTGCCAGCAAGGGACTAGCAGACCAAGAGACCCAGTACTTC | CASKGLADQETQYF
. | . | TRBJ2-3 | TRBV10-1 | TGCGCCAGCAGTGAGTCGTTCGGGGGGCTGGATACGCAGTATTTT | CASSESFGGLDTQYF
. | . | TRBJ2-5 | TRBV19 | TGTGCCAGTTCCCCCCGGAGGGCCGATTTGGGGACCCAGTACTTC | CASSPRRADLGTQYF
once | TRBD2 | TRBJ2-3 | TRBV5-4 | TGTGCCAGCAGGGTAGCGGGGGAGACAGATACGCAGTATTTT | CASRVAGETDTQYF
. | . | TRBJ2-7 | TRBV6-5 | TGTGCCAGCAGTTCATACATCCTCTCCTACGAGCAGTACTTC | CASSSYILSYEQYF
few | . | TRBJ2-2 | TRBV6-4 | TGTGCCAGCAGTGGGACTAACACCGGGGAGCTGTTTTTT | CASSGTNTGELFF
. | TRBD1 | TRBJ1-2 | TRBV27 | TGTGCCAGCAGTTCCGGACGAGGGGGCGAGTATGGCTACACCTTC | CASSSGRGGEYGYTF
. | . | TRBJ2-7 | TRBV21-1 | TGTGCCAGCCCTAAAAGGGGCAGGCTTACCTACGAGCAGTACTTC | CASPKRGRLTYEQYF
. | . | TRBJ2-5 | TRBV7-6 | TGTGCCAGCAGCTTAGAAGGCCAAGAGACCCAGTACTTC | CASSLEGQETQYF
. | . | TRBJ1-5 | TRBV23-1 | TGCGCCAGCAGTCAATCGGGGACCAACGGACTCAGCAATCAGCCCCAGCATTTT | CASSQSGTNGLSNQPQHF
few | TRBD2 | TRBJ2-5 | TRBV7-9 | TGTGCCAGCAGACTAGCGGGTGGCGAGACCCAGTACTTC | CASRLAGGETQYF
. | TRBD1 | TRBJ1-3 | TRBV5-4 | TGTGCCAGCAGCTTGAGCGACAGGGTCTCTGGAAACACCATATATTTT | CASSLSDRVSGNTIYF
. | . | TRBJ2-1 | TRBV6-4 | TGTGCCAGCAGTGAAGAGGAATACAATGAGCAGTTCTTC | CASSEEEYNEQFF